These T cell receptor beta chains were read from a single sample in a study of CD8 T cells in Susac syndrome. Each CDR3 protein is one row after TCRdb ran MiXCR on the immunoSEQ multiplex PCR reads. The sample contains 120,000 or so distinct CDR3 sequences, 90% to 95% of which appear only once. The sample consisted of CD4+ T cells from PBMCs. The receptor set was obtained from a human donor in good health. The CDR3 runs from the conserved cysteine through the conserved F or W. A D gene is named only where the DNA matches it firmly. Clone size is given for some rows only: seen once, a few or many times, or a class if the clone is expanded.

cdr3_aa: CASSLSGSTDTQYF; cdr3_nt: TGTGCCAGCAGTCTTAGCGGGAGCACAGATACGCAGTATTTT; d_call: TRBD2; j_call: TRBJ2-3; clone_size: -; v_call: TRBV3-1
cdr3_aa: CASSVDSDTQYF; cdr3_nt: TGTGCCAGCAGCGTAGACTCAGATACGCAGTATTTT; d_call: -; j_call: TRBJ2-3; clone_size: -; v_call: TRBV9
cdr3_aa: CASSLEDNEQFF; cdr3_nt: TGTGCCAGCAGCTTGGAAGACAATGAGCAGTTCTTC; d_call: -; j_call: TRBJ2-1; clone_size: -; v_call: TRBV5-6
cdr3_aa: CAWDVVVNDEQFF; cdr3_nt: TGTGCCTGGGACGTGGTGGTAAACGATGAGCAGTTCTTC; d_call: -; j_call: TRBJ2-1; clone_size: once; v_call: TRBV30
cdr3_aa: CASRGPGPDTQYF; cdr3_nt: TGTGCCAGCAGAGGACCAGGTCCAGATACGCAGTATTTT; d_call: -; j_call: TRBJ2-3; clone_size: -; v_call: TRBV6-5
cdr3_aa: CASRNLQGPNQPQHF; cdr3_nt: TGTGCCAGCAGGAACCTACAGGGTCCCAATCAGCCCCAGCATTTT; d_call: -; j_call: TRBJ1-5; clone_size: -; v_call: TRBV21-1
cdr3_aa: CASRDRVETEAFF; cdr3_nt: TGTGCCAGCAGGGACAGGGTAGAGACTGAAGCTTTCTTT; d_call: TRBD1; j_call: TRBJ1-1; clone_size: once; v_call: TRBV6-1
cdr3_aa: CASSSGHNTEAFF; cdr3_nt: TGTGCCAGCAGTTCCGGACACAACACTGAAGCTTTCTTT; d_call: -; j_call: TRBJ1-1; clone_size: -; v_call: TRBV9
cdr3_aa: CASSSGQGKRTGELFF; cdr3_nt: TGTGCCAGCAGCTCGGGACAGGGCAAAAGAACCGGGGAGCTGTTTTTT; d_call: TRBD1; j_call: TRBJ2-2; clone_size: -; v_call: TRBV6-6
cdr3_aa: CASSWKTGDHSGNTIYF; cdr3_nt: TGCGCCAGCAGCTGGAAGACAGGGGACCACTCTGGAAACACCATATATTTT; d_call: TRBD1; j_call: TRBJ1-3; clone_size: -; v_call: TRBV5-1
cdr3_aa: CASSFGASGQETQYF; cdr3_nt: TGTGCCAGCAGTTTCGGGGCTAGCGGCCAAGAGACCCAGTACTTC; d_call: TRBD2; j_call: TRBJ2-5; clone_size: -; v_call: TRBV27
cdr3_aa: CASSQGLAGNTIYF; cdr3_nt: TGTGCCAGCAGCCAAGGTTTGGCTGGAAACACCATATATTTT; d_call: -; j_call: TRBJ1-3; clone_size: -; v_call: TRBV3-1
cdr3_aa: CASRRGEDGYTF; cdr3_nt: TGCGCCAGCCGGAGAGGTGAGGATGGCTACACCTTC; d_call: -; j_call: TRBJ1-2; clone_size: once; v_call: TRBV5-1
cdr3_aa: CASFRSGASEQYF; cdr3_nt: TGTGCCAGCTTTCGAAGCGGGGCTAGCGAGCAGTACTTC; d_call: TRBD2; j_call: TRBJ2-7; clone_size: -; v_call: TRBV6-5
cdr3_aa: CASSPQGSLSNTIYF; cdr3_nt: TGTGCCAGCAGTCCACAGGGTAGCTTGTCGAACACCATATATTTT; d_call: -; j_call: TRBJ1-3; clone_size: -; v_call: TRBV12-3/TRBV12-4
cdr3_aa: CASSPGTAEKLFF; cdr3_nt: TGTGCCAGCAGCCCAGGGACAGCGGAAAAACTGTTTTTT; d_call: TRBD1; j_call: TRBJ1-4; clone_size: -; v_call: TRBV3-1
cdr3_aa: CASSGLRDKIGNTIYF; cdr3_nt: TGTGCCAGCAGCGGCCTTCGGGACAAGATTGGAAACACCATATATTTT; d_call: -; j_call: TRBJ1-3; clone_size: -; v_call: TRBV2
cdr3_aa: CSAKPGGRAPGELFF; cdr3_nt: TGCAGTGCCAAACCGGGCGGGAGGGCCCCCGGGGAGCTGTTTTTT; d_call: TRBD2; j_call: TRBJ2-2; clone_size: -; v_call: TRBV20-1
cdr3_aa: CASSVVSGSGGTQYF; cdr3_nt: TGTGCCAGCAGCGTAGTGAGCGGGAGTGGCGGTACGCAGTATTTT; d_call: TRBD2; j_call: TRBJ2-3; clone_size: -; v_call: TRBV9
cdr3_aa: CASGRRGPGETQYF; cdr3_nt: TGTGCCAGCGGAAGGAGGGGGCCGGGGGAGACCCAGTACTTC; d_call: -; j_call: TRBJ2-5; clone_size: -; v_call: TRBV7-6
cdr3_aa: CASSFQDREQFF; cdr3_nt: TGCGCCAGCAGCTTCCAAGACAGGGAGCAGTTCTTC; d_call: -; j_call: TRBJ2-1; clone_size: -; v_call: TRBV5-1
cdr3_aa: CASSLAYLGQGGNYGYTF; cdr3_nt: TGTGCCAGCAGCTTAGCCTATTTAGGACAGGGAGGCAACTATGGCTACACCTTC; d_call: TRBD1; j_call: TRBJ1-2; clone_size: -; v_call: TRBV7-9
cdr3_aa: CSARDQGVFDEQYF; cdr3_nt: TGCAGTGCTAGAGATCAAGGGGTATTCGACGAGCAGTACTTC; d_call: -; j_call: TRBJ2-7; clone_size: -; v_call: TRBV20-1
cdr3_aa: CASSQWGRSSSYEQYF; cdr3_nt: TGTGCCAGCAGCCAGTGGGGAAGGAGCAGCTCCTACGAGCAGTACTTC; d_call: -; j_call: TRBJ2-7; clone_size: -; v_call: TRBV3-1
cdr3_aa: CSAPDRGRIEETQYF; cdr3_nt: TGCAGTGCTCCAGACAGGGGGCGCATAGAAGAGACCCAGTACTTC; d_call: TRBD1; j_call: TRBJ2-5; clone_size: once; v_call: TRBV20-1
cdr3_aa: CASSPGQGSRELFF; cdr3_nt: TGCGCCAGCAGCCCGGGACAGGGAAGTAGGGAGCTGTTTTTT; d_call: TRBD1; j_call: TRBJ2-2; clone_size: -; v_call: TRBV5-1
cdr3_aa: CASSLRFSADTQYF; cdr3_nt: TGTGCCAGCAGCTTACGGTTTTCTGCAGATACGCAGTATTTT; d_call: -; j_call: TRBJ2-3; clone_size: -; v_call: TRBV7-2
cdr3_aa: CAWSVMWGEGEQYF; cdr3_nt: TGTGCCTGGAGTGTAATGTGGGGGGAGGGCGAGCAGTACTTC; d_call: TRBD2; j_call: TRBJ2-7; clone_size: once; v_call: TRBV30
cdr3_aa: CASSVGTSGSLWF; cdr3_nt: TGCGCCAGCAGCGTTGGGACTAGCGGGAGTCTTTGGTTC; d_call: TRBD2; j_call: TRBJ2-1; clone_size: -; v_call: TRBV5-1
cdr3_aa: CASSLTGGRLTEAFF; cdr3_nt: TGTGCCAGCAGCTTAACCGGGGGGCGCTTGACTGAAGCTTTCTTT; d_call: -; j_call: TRBJ1-1; clone_size: -; v_call: TRBV7-9
cdr3_aa: CASSQDSPSGSYNEQFF; cdr3_nt: TGCGCCAGCAGCCAAGATAGCCCTAGCGGGTCCTACAATGAGCAGTTCTTC; d_call: TRBD2; j_call: TRBJ2-1; clone_size: -; v_call: TRBV4-1
cdr3_aa: CASSLLGQLPYGYTF; cdr3_nt: TGCGCCAGCAGCTTGTTAGGACAGCTCCCTTATGGCTACACCTTC; d_call: -; j_call: TRBJ1-2; clone_size: -; v_call: TRBV5-1